Listed here are 30 T cell receptor beta chains from one sample, sequenced in a study of blood T cell repertoires in COVID-19. Using immunoSEQ multiplex PCR, the repertoire was profiled, and TCRdb retains in-frame clones only, with some absent. The sample lists roughly 150,000 clones; more than 60% were seen once. The sequencing input was peripheral blood. Receptor source: a man aged 55 to 69 with acute or convalescent COVID-19.

The sample holds a few counts of this clone. J is TRBJ2-3 and V is TRBV6-6, with 8 bases lining up with TRBD2. V trimming: 5 bases; J trimming: 3 bases; junction bases outside the gene matches: 4. In germline, CDR1 is MNHNY, CDR2 SVGAGI (reference sequence). CDR3 length: 14 amino acids. CDR3 in amino acids: CASSGSGGTDTQYF. In DNA, the CDR3 is TGTGCCAGCAGTGGGAGCGGGGGTACAGATACGCAGTATTTT.

V and J are TRBV6-5 and TRBJ1-1; TRBD1 might be the D (5 bases). This CDR3 spans 13 amino acids. The V end lost 5 bases, the J end lost 4 bases, and 11 bases lay between the germline ends. Per the germline V gene, CDR1 is MNHEY and CDR2 is SVGAGI. The CDR3: CASSLGGPTEAFF. In nucleotides, the CDR3 is TGTGCCAGCAGTCTGGGGGGACCCACTGAAGCTTTCTTT.

The CDR3 sequence: CAWTDSGNTIYF. For the CDR3, the DNA is TGTGCCTGGACAGACTCTGGAAACACCATATATTTT. J is TRBJ1-3 and V is TRBV30; D call uncertain. V shed 4 bases and J shed 0 bases, with 4 bases lying between them. The CDR3 loop spans 12 amino acids. Germline V gene data show CDR1 as GTSNPN and CDR2 as SVGIG (reference sequence). Drawing the rest from reference TRBV30 and TRBJ1-3, the complete variable domain is SQTIHQWPATLVQPVGSPLSLECTVEGTSNPNLYWYRQAAGRGLQLLFYSVGIGQISSEVPQNLSASRPQDRQFILSSKKLLLSDSGFYLCAWTDSGNTIYFGEGSWLTVV.

The chain recombines TRBV24-1 with TRBJ2-7; a weak D match, TRBD1 (6 bases). Germline V gene data show CDR1 as KGHDR and CDR2 as SFDVKD. The V end was cut by 3 bases, the J end by 1 base, with 15 bases between. CDR3 length equals 16 residues. In DNA, the CDR3 is TGTGCCACCAGTGATGCGCAGGGGTCGGAGTCCTACGAGCAGTACTTC. This translates into CATSDAQGSESYEQYF.

The rearrangement links TRBV19 to TRBJ2-7, with 10 positions matching TRBD2. The CDR3 has 18 residues. Germline values: CDR1 LNHDA, CDR2 SQIVND (reference sequence). V trimming: 2 bases; J trimming: 2 bases; junction bases outside the gene matches: 12. CDR3 sequence (DNA): TGTGCCAGTAGTATATGGCTGTCTAGCGGGGGAACGGCCTACGAGCAGTACTTC. This codes for CASSIWLSSGGTAYEQYF.

The gene calls are TRBV7-3 and TRBJ2-7, with D perhaps TRBD2 (7 bases). The V end was cut by 5 bases, the J end by 6 bases, with 20 bases between. Germline V gene sequence: CDR1 SGHTA, CDR2 FQGTGA. The CDR3 loop spans 15 amino acids. The CDR3 reads CASSRGGGFGGEQYF. The DNA for the CDR3 is TGTGCCAGCAGCCGAGGGGGGGGTTTTGGGGGCGAGCAGTACTTC.

This chain connects TRBV9 to TRBJ2-1, with 10 bases aligning to TRBD2. The CDR3 spans 17 residues. Unmatched junction bases numbered 12, after V lost 2 bases and J lost 7 bases. Germline V gene sequence: CDR1 SGDLS, CDR2 YYNGEE. CDR3 sequence: CASSVGSSGGPGNEQFF. The DNA for the CDR3 is TGTGCCAGCAGCGTGGGGTCTAGCGGGGGCCCCGGAAATGAGCAGTTCTTC.

This chain links TRBV18 with TRBJ1-1; D perhaps matches TRBD1 (5 bases). Per germline, CDR1 KGHSH and CDR2 LQKENI. This CDR3 has 14 amino acids. The V gene lost 6 bases and the J gene lost 1 base, with 12 bases spanning the gap. The CDR3 nucleotides are TGTGCCAGCTCCCCCGGGGGGAAGAACACTGAAGCTTTCTTT. Protein product: CASSPGGKNTEAFF.

This chain joins TRBV7-6 and TRBJ1-5; 7 nucleotides match TRBD1. Trimming took 0 bases from V and 0 from J; bases not matched to a gene: 8. The CDR3 has 18 residues. CDR1 is SGHVS and CDR2 is FNYEAQ in the germline V gene. CDR3 coding DNA: TGTGCCAGCAGCTTAGCCCCACCGACAGGGTATAGCAATCAGCCCCAGCATTTT. This sequence encodes CASSLAPPTGYSNQPQHF.

This clone was counted only a few times. V gene TRBV7-9 combines with J gene TRBJ1-1; a possible D gene is TRBD1 (6 bases). Trimming took off 2 bases at V and 9 bases at J, with 16 bases between the two ends. Germline V lookup: CDR1 SEHNR, CDR2 FQNEAQ (reference sequence). CDR3 size: 14 residues. CDR3 sequence reads: CASSLSRGQEKAFF. CDR3 DNA sequence: TGTGCCAGCAGCTTAAGCAGGGGCCAAGAAAAAGCTTTCTTT. The variable domain in full, completed from reference TRBV7-9 and TRBJ1-1, reads DTGVSQNPRHKITKRGQNVTFRCDPISEHNRLYWYRQTLGQGPEFLTYFQNEAQLEKSRLLSDRFSAERPKGSFSTLEIQRTEQGDSAMYLCASSLSRGQEKAFFGQGTRLTVV.

V gene TRBV5-6 combines with J gene TRBJ1-2; TRBD1 matches at 7 bases. The CDR3 covers 15 residues. V gave up 4 bases and J gave up 3 bases; unmatched junction bases: 9. The germline V gene encodes CDR1 SGHDT and CDR2 YYEEEE. CDR3 bases: TGTGCCAGCAGCGCCCGGGACAGCCCTTACTATGGCTACACCTTC. It encodes CASSARDSPYYGYTF.

The rearrangement joins TRBV6-2 or TRBV6-3 to TRBJ2-5, with 16 bases identical to TRBD2. V was clipped by 6 bases and J by 2 bases; unmatched bases: 15. This CDR3 is 20 amino acids long. In germline, CDR1 is MNHEY, CDR2 SVGEGT. CDR3 bases: TGTGCCAGCAGCCCGCCCCCCGGGACTAGCGGGGGGGCGACACAAGAGACCCAGTACTTC. It codes for CASSPPPGTSGGATQETQYF.

This sequence joins TRBV7-2 and TRBJ1-6, with TRBD1 matching over 7 bases. The length of the CDR3 is 14 residues. V shed 5 bases and J 7 bases; nucleotides not matched to a gene: 5. Looked up from germline, CDR1 is SGHTA and CDR2 is FQGNSA. The CDR3 protein is CASSRDSSNSPLHF. The CDR3 coding sequence is TGTGCCAGCAGCAGGGACAGTTCCAATTCACCCCTCCACTTT.

This clone was detected only once. The genes are TRBV19 and TRBJ2-2; 12 bases line up with TRBD2. Germline CDR1 and CDR2: LNHDA and SQIVND (reference sequence). Trimming cost V 7 bases and J 7 bases; bases outside gene matches: 7. CDR3 size: 15 residues. As DNA, the CDR3 is TGTGCCAGTACCGTACTAGCGGGGGGCCACGGGGAGCTGTTTTTT. This gives the protein CASTVLAGGHGELFF.

Here the CDR3 reads CASSPGRNEQYF. The CDR3 coding sequence is TGTGCCAGTAGTCCAGGGAGGAACGAGCAGTACTTC. The chain is built from TRBV19 and TRBJ2-7; D possibly corresponds to TRBD2 (6 bases). In germline, CDR1 is LNHDA, CDR2 SQIVND (reference sequence). This CDR3 contains 12 residues. The V and J ends lost 5 bases and 5 bases respectively, with 10 bases between them.

The chain couples TRBV9 to TRBJ2-3; no clear D gene. CDR3 length: 12 amino acids. The germline V and J ends were trimmed by 4 bases and 3 bases, with 6 bases remaining between them. CDR1 is SGDLS and CDR2 is YYNGEE in the germline V gene. DNA of the CDR3: TGTGCCAGCAGCACTATGACAGATACGCAGTATTTT. This encodes CASSTMTDTQYF.

The V and J genes are TRBV5-8 and TRBJ1-6, with TRBD1 identical over 7 bases. CDR1 is SGHTS and CDR2 is YDEGEE in the germline V gene. This CDR3 has 16 residues. The V gene end was trimmed by 5 bases and the J gene end by 0 bases; junction bases not matched to a gene: 5. The CDR3 spells CASRPDRSSYNSPLHF. CDR3 sequence (DNA): TGTGCCAGCAGACCGGACAGGAGCTCCTATAATTCACCCCTCCACTTT.

This chain uses TRBV18 with TRBJ2-3; no firm D call. Trimming shortened V by 0 bases and J by 3 bases, and 4 bases separated the two germline ends. CDR1 is KGHSH and CDR2 is LQKENI in the germline V gene. This CDR3 is 13 amino acids long. The CDR3 loop is CASSPPRTDTQYF. The DNA of the CDR3 is TGTGCCAGCTCACCACCCAGGACAGATACGCAGTATTTT. The full variable domain, its missing parts supplied by reference TRBV18 and TRBJ2-3, is NAGVMQNPRHLVRRRGQEARLRCSPMKGHSHVYWYRQLPEEGLKFMVYLQKENIIDESGMPKERFSAEFPKEGPSILRIQQVVRGDSAAYFCASSPPRTDTQYFGPGTRLTVL.

The chain has TRBV4-1 and TRBJ2-7, with D perhaps TRBD1 (6 bases). Trimming removed 3 bases at V and 2 bases at J, with 11 bases between. The CDR3 covers 14 residues. The germline gives CDR1 MGHRA, CDR2 YSYEKL. The CDR3 protein is CASSQFTGPYEQYF. In DNA form, the CDR3 reads TGCGCCAGCAGCCAGTTTACAGGGCCCTACGAGCAGTACTTC.

The chain combines TRBV30 with TRBJ2-3; D is perhaps TRBD2 (6 bases). Between the trimmed V and J ends, which lost 3 bases and 4 bases, there was a span of 11 bases. Per the germline V gene, CDR1 is GTSNPN and CDR2 is SVGIG (reference sequence). This CDR3 is 13 amino acids long. This CDR3 is CAWRRLDSDTQYF. The CDR3, as DNA: TGTGCCTGGAGACGACTAGACTCAGATACGCAGTATTTT.

The CDR3 protein is CASSERDRGSETQYF. In DNA, the CDR3 is TGTGCCAGCAGCGAACGGGACAGGGGATCGGAGACCCAGTACTTC. The chain combines TRBV7-3 with TRBJ2-5; 10 bases map to TRBD1. Trimming removed 5 bases from V and 5 bases from J; junction bases left unmatched: 8. This CDR3 has 15 residues. Germline CDR1 and CDR2: SGHTA and FQGTGA.

The chain uses TRBV5-1 and TRBJ2-5; 10 positions match TRBD1. From germline, CDR1 is SGHRS and CDR2 YFSETQ. This CDR3 has 15 residues. V lost 5 bases, J lost 3 bases, and 7 bases stayed unmatched. CDR3 in DNA: TGCGCCAGCAGAGGATCCGGGACAGGGGAAGAGACCCAGTACTTC. Translating it yields CASRGSGTGEETQYF.

The rearrangement uses TRBV15 and TRBJ1-2, with 8 bases fitting TRBD1. CDR1 is LNHNV and CDR2 is YYDKDF in the germline V gene (reference sequence). The CDR3 is 18 amino acids. The ends lost 0 bases at V and 2 bases at J; junction bases unmatched: 11. The CDR3 reads CATSRDSRGQYQNYGYTF. CDR3 bases: TGTGCCACCAGCAGAGATTCCAGGGGGCAATACCAAAACTATGGCTACACCTTC.

V usage is TRBV6-5 and J usage is TRBJ1-2, with 10 positions matching TRBD1. The germline gives CDR1 MNHEY, CDR2 SVGAGI. Trimming took 6 bases from V and 6 from J; bases not matched to a gene: 7. This CDR3 is 14 amino acids long. This CDR3 reads CASSPGQGVDGYTF. The CDR3 coding sequence is TGTGCCAGCAGCCCCGGACAGGGGGTGGATGGCTACACCTTC.

The chain links TRBV5-1 to TRBJ1-2; TRBD1 is a possible D gene (5 bases). Germline V gene lookup returns CDR1 SGHRS and CDR2 YFSETQ. This CDR3 has 15 residues. Between the trimmed V and J ends, which lost 3 bases and 4 bases, there was a span of 16 bases. Here the CDR3 reads CASSYPRGGTYGYTF. The CDR3 nucleotides are TGCGCCAGCAGCTACCCTCGGGGGGGGACCTATGGCTACACCTTC. Full variable domain (missing parts from reference TRBV5-1 and TRBJ1-2): KAGVTQTPRYLIKTRGQQVTLSCSPISGHRSVSWYQQTPGQGLQFLFEYFSETQRNKGNFPGRFSGRQFSNSRSEMNVSTLELGDSALYLCASSYPRGGTYGYTFGSGTRLTVV.

The chain joins TRBV4-3 to TRBJ2-2; 11 bases match TRBD1. In germline, CDR1 is LGHNA, CDR2 YSLEER. The CDR3 spans 15 residues. V gave up 5 bases and J gave up 10 bases; unmatched junction bases: 9. CDR3 sequence: CASSSRDRGNEELFF. CDR3 DNA: TGCGCCAGCAGCTCCCGGGACAGGGGGAATGAGGAGCTGTTTTTT.

V usage is TRBV5-6 and J usage is TRBJ1-5; D is undetermined. This CDR3 is built from 16 residues. V shed 0 bases and J shed 4 bases, with 14 bases lying between them. Germline CDR1 is SGHDT and CDR2 is YYEEEE. The CDR3 DNA sequence: TGTGCCAGCAGCTTGGGGCACGCGGGAGGAAATCAGCCCCAGCATTTT. Translating it yields CASSLGHAGGNQPQHF.

This clone was observed a handful of times. Here the CDR3 DNA reads TGTGCCAGCAGTAAACTAGCGGGGGGTGACGATGAGCAGTTCTTC. It translates to CASSKLAGGDDEQFF. The chain links TRBV5-8 to TRBJ2-1; 12 positions agree with TRBD2. This CDR3 has 15 residues. Germline lookup yields CDR1 SGHTS and CDR2 YDEGEE. Unmatched junction bases numbered 8, after V lost 5 bases and J lost 8 bases. Full variable domain (missing parts from reference TRBV5-8 and TRBJ2-1): EAGVTQSPTHLIKTRGQQATLRCSPISGHTSVYWYQQALGLGLQFLLWYDEGEERNRGNFPPRFSGRQFPNYSSELNVNALELEDSALYLCASSKLAGGDDEQFFGPGTRLTVL.

The table lists this clone with a few counts. The chain uses TRBV19 and TRBJ2-7, with TRBD1 as a possible D gene (6 bases). This CDR3 comprises 13 residues. Germline lookup yields CDR1 LNHDA and CDR2 SQIVND (reference sequence). V was cut by 3 bases and J by 5 bases, with 11 bases left in between. The CDR3 sequence is CASSMGQGNEQYF. In DNA, the CDR3 is TGTGCCAGTAGTATGGGGCAGGGGAACGAGCAGTACTTC.

The V call is TRBV23-1, the J call TRBJ2-7; 9 bases fit TRBD1. TRBV23-1 is annotated as an ORF whose role is uncertain. Trimming took 8 bases from V and 1 from J; bases not matched to a gene: 3. The CDR3 length is 13 residues. The CDR3 DNA reads TGCGCCAGCGGCGGGACAGGGTCCTACGAGCAGTACTTC. Translated: CASGGTGSYEQYF.